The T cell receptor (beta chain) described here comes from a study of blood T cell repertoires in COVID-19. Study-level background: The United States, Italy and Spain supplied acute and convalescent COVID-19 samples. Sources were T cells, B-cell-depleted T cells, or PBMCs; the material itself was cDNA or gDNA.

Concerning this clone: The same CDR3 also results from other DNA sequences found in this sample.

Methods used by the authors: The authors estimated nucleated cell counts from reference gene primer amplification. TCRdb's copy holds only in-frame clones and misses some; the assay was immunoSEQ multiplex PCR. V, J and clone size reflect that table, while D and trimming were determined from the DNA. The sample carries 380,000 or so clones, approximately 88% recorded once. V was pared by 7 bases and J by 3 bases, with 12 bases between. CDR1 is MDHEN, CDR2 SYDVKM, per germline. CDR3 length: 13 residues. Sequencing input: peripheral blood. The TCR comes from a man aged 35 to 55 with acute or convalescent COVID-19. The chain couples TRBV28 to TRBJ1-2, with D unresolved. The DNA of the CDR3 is TGTGCCAGCACCCCCCCTCGGGACTATGGCTACACCTTC. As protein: CASTPPRDYGYTF.